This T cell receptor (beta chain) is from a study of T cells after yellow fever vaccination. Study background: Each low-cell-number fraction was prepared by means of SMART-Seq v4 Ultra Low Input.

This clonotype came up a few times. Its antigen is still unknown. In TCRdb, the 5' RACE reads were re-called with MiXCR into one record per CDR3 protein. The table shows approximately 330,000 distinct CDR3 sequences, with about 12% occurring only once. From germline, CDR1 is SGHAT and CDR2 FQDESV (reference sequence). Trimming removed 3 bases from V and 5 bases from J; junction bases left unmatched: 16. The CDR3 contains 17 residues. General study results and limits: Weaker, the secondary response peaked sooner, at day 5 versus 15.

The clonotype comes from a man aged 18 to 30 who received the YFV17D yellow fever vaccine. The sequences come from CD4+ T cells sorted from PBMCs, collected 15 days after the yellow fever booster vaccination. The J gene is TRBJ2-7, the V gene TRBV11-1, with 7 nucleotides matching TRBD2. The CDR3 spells CASSFPPSNGGKNEQYV. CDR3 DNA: TGTGCCAGCAGCTTCCCCCCCTCTAACGGGGGGAAAAACGAGCAGTACGTC.